This TCR beta chain originates from a study of post-analysis software for immune sequencing data. Whole-study context: Patients had relapsing-remitting, secondary progressive or progressive-relapsing multiple sclerosis; some lacked subtype. Findings and caveats of the study: F measure grouped same-batch samples tightly together. Patients with multiple sclerosis recorded significantly lower normalized Chao1 diversity than controls, the study found. With TRBV5-6, TRBV5-1 and TRBV20-1 included, a handful of TRBV segments were more frequent in patients than in controls.

This clonotype was counted once. Its antigen is undetermined. cDNA libraries for TCR beta contained unique molecular identifiers. Input populations of 1 to 10 million T cells gave rise to approximately 500,000 cDNA molecules. TCRdb processed the PCR reads anew with MiXCR; each CDR3 protein has one entry. The data contain hundreds of thousands of distinct CDR3 sequences, about 57% of them singletons. V was cut by 1 base and J by 11 bases, with 6 bases left in between. The CDR3 runs 11 residues. Germline loops: CDR1 SEHNR, CDR2 FQNEAQ (reference sequence). The V gene is TRBV7-9, the J gene TRBJ1-3, with D hard to call. Specimen: blood. The clonotype originates from a girl aged 10 to 17 with multiple sclerosis. CDR3 protein: CASSLVHPIYF. CDR3 in DNA: TGTGCCAGCAGCTTAGTCCATCCCATATATTTT.